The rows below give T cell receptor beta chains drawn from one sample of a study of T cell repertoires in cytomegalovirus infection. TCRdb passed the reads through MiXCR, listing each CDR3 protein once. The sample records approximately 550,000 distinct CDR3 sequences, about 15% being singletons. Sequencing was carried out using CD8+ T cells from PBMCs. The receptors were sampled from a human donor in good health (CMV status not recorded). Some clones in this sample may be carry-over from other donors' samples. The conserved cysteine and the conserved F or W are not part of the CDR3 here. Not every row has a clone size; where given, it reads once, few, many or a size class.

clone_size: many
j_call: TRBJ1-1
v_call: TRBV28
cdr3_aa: ASSLYIRGLNTEAF

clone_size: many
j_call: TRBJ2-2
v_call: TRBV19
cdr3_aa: ASTKRESTGELF

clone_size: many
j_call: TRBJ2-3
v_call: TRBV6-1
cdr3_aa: ASSEGEWRDSTDTQY

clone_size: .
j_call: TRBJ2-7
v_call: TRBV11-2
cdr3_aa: ASSLGRAEQY

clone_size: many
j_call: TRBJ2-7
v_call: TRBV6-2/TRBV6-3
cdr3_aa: ASSYTSGGATYEQY

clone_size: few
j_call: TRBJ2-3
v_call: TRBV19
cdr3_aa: ASREEAVGTDTQY

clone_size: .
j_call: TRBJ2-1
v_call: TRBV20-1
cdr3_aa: SARALETLPGVAYNEQF

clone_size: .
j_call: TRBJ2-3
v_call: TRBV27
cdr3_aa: ASSHPRTSGSADTQY

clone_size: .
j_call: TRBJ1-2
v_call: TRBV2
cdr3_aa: ASSPRGLPIYGYT

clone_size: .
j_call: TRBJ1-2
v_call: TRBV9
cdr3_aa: ASSEGGAPNYGYT

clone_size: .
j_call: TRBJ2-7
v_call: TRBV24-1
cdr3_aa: ATSDGSEEVAYEQY

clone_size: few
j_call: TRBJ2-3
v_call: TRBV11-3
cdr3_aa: ASSLAGVRDTQY

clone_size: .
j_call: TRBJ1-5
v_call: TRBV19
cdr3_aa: ASSMLRADQPQH

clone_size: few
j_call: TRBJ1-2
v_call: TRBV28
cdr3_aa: ASSLGHNYGYT

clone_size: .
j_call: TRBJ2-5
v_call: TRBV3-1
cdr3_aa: ASSQPTSQETQY

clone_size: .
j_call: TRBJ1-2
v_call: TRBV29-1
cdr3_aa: SVRTGKVDGYT

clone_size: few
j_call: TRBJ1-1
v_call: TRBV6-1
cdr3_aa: ATRQPTVTEAF

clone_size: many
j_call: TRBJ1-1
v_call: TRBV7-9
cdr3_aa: ASSLGLFEAF

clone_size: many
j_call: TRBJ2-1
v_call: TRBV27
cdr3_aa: ASSSKTGGIGNEQF

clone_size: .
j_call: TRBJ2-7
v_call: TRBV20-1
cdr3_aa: SAKRAARGYEQY

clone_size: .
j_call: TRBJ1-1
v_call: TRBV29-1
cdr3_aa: SATGDEAF

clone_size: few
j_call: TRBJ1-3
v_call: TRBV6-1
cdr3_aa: ASRVGGHGNTIY

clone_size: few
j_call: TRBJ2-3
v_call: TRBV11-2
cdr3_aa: ASRSRDTQY

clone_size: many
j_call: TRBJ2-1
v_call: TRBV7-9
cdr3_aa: ASSVVVHEQF

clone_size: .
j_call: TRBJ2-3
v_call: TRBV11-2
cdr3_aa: ASSLEQTDTQY

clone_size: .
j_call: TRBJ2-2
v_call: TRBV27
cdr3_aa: ASSFLRAAGELF

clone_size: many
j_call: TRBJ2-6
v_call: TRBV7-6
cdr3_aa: ASSLTLSGANVLT

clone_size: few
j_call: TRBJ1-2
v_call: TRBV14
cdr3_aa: ASSQAPHIPNYGYT

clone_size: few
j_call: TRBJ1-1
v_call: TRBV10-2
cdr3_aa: ASSDIMGLNTEAF

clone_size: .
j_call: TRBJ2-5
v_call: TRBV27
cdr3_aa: ASGDPTQETQY

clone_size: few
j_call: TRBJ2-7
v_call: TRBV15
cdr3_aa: ATSRDPGRGVYEQY

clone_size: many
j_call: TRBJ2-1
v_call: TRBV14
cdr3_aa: ASSQEGTSGRLYEQF

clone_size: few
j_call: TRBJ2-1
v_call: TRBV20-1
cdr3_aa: SARPQLPASNEQF

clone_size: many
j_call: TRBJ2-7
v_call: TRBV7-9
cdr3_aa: ASSPNSHEQY

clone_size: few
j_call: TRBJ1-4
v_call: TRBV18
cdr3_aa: ASDPTGTGREKLF

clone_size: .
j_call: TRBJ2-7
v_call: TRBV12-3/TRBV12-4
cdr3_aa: ASSFRGPPDSGEQY

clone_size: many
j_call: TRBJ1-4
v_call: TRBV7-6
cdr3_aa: ASSPGPIRTNEKLF

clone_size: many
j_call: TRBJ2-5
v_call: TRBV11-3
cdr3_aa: ASSPSGWGGETQY

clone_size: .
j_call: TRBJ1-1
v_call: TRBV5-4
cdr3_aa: ASSLRDGTEAF

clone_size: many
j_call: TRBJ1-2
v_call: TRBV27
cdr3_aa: ASRTGGRGYT

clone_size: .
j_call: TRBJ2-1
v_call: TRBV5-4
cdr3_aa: ASSLRRGGEQF

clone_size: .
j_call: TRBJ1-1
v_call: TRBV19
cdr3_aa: ASSIGGDEAF

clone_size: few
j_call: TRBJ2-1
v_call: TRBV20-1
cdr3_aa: SATGLAEYNEQF

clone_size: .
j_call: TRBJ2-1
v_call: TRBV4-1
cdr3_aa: ASGEGIYNEQF

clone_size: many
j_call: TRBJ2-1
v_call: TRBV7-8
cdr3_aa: ASSFGVEQF

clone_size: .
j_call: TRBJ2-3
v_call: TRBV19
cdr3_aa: ASQELAGGRADTQY

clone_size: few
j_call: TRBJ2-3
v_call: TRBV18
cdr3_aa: ASSHGLAGFTDTQY

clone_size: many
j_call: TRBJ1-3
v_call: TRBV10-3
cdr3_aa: AMGQGADGNTIY

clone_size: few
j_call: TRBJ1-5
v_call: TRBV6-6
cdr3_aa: ASSYPGQGERNQPQH

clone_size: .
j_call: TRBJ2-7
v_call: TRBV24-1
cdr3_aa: ATSDPSGEQY

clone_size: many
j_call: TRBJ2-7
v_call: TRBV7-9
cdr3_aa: ASSLRRGEQY

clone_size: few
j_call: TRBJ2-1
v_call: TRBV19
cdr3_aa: ASSNGGGGSYNEQF

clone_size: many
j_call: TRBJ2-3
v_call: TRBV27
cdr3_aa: ASSLKGLAGGTDTQY

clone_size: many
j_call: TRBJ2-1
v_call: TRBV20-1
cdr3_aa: SAPRDGGEGIEQF

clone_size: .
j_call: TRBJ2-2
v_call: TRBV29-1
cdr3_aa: STLGTIGGELF

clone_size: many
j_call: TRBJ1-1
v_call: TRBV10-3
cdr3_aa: AIRETAYTEAF

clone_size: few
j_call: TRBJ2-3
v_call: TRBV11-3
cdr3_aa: ASSFGTGGIDTQY

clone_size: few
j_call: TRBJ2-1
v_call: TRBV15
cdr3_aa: ATSRALDRASN

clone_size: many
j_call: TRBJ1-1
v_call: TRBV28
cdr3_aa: ASSLGMGGTEAF

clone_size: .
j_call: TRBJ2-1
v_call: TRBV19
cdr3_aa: ASSLSALSYNEQF